Included here is one T cell receptor (beta chain) sequence, with context. The CDR3 contains 15 residues. Germline lookup yields CDR1 KGHDR and CDR2 SFDVKD. V was clipped by 3 bases and J by 4 bases; unmatched bases: 6. The sample belongs to a study of blood T cell repertoires in COVID-19. Study overall: Acute and convalescent COVID-19 samples came from the United States, Italy and Spain.

Method: immunoSEQ multiplex PCR; TCRdb's copy keeps in-frame clones and lacks some. In the table there are some 70,000 clones, around 87% of which are singletons. The V call is TRBV24-1, the J call TRBJ2-7; 9 nucleotides line up with TRBD1. Input material: peripheral blood. The receptor's source is a man aged 45-60 years with acute or convalescent COVID-19. The CDR3 loop reads CATSDPNRGRYEQYF. In DNA form, the CDR3 reads TGTGCCACCAGTGATCCGAACAGGGGGCGGTACGAGCAGTACTTC.